This entry lists 5 T cell receptor beta chains sequenced from one sample in a study of blood T cells in healthy people across ages (dated by TCRdb to about 2015). Preparation of the library involved 5' RACE. The data were produced on an Illumina HiSeq 2500. A second PCR of about 6 to 11 cycles was performed with a sample-barcoded 5' primer and a J-beta primer mix. The public reads were quality trimmed at Q25 with fastp and then assembled into clones with MiXCR by TCRdb, keeping productive beta chains. One record per CDR3 amino acid sequence lists the most common genes and DNA. For this sample the table gives just under 750,000 distinct CDR3 sequences, of which approximately 22% were detected only once. Roughly 22% of the sample rests with the top ten. Sequenced: blood. Receptor source: a man aged 65 to 85 in good health.

This clonotype was observed a handful of times. The J gene is TRBJ2-2, the V gene TRBV6-5; D perhaps matches TRBD2 (7 bases). The CDR3 spans 18 residues. Germline loops: CDR1 MNHEY, CDR2 SVGAGI. Trimming removed 2 bases from V and 8 bases from J, with 24 bases in between. CDR3 region: CASSYTDGGRVPWGELFF. In nucleotides, the CDR3 is TGTGCCAGCAGTTACACCGACGGGGGGCGCGTCCCTTGGGGGGAGCTGTTTTTT.

The chain uses TRBV5-1 and TRBJ1-4; 10 nucleotides agree with TRBD1. V shed 4 bases, J shed 8 bases, and the junction held 11 bases outside the gene matches. This CDR3 region has 16 residues. Germline V gives CDR1 SGHRS, CDR2 YFSETQ. CDR3 in amino acids: CASSIEDRGQGEKLFF. CDR3 nucleotides: TGCGCCAGCAGCATAGAAGACAGGGGGCAAGGGGAAAAACTGTTTTTT.

This chain links TRBV5-1 with TRBJ2-1; D may be TRBD1 (8 bases). Between the trimmed V and J ends, which lost 6 bases and 9 bases, there was a span of 22 bases. The length of the CDR3 is 15 residues. Germline CDR1 SGHRS, CDR2 YFSETQ. The CDR3 loop reads CASISSQGGQGEQFF. CDR3 DNA sequence: TGCGCCAGCATCTCCTCACAGGGGGGGCAGGGTGAGCAGTTCTTC.

This chain links TRBV12-3 or TRBV12-4 with TRBJ2-5; 10 positions agree with TRBD1. The CDR3 contains 14 residues. V lost 5 bases and J lost 4; bases outside the gene matches: 4. CDR3 in amino acids: CASSDGQGGETQYF. The CDR3 nucleotides read TGTGCCAGCAGTGACGGACAGGGGGGAGAGACCCAGTACTTC.

The chain uses TRBV20-1 and TRBJ1-3; the match to TRBD1 covers 8 bases. The CDR3 extends over 14 amino acids. The V and J ends lost 0 bases and 4 bases, in that order; junction bases with no gene match: 2. The germline gives CDR1 DFQATT, CDR2 SNEGSKA (reference sequence). In DNA, the CDR3 is TGCAGTGCTAGAGAAGGACAGGGAGGAAACACCATATATTTT. Translating gives CSAREGQGGNTIYF.